This TCR beta chain was captured by sequencing in a study (dated by TCRdb to the mid-2010s). The protocol used for the library was RT-PCR. Sequencing took place on an Illumina MiSeq. TCRdb reworked the public reads: Q25 trimming with fastp, MiXCR clone assembly, productive beta chains retained. One record per CDR3 amino acid sequence lists the most common genes and DNA. This sample is represented by about 680,000 distinct CDR3 sequences; 14% of them were singletons. About 3.9% of the sample belongs to the ten largest clones. This clonotype occurred many times. This receptor's antigen is unknown. Base qualities are not recorded, but no much larger clone differs from it by a single base. This receptor was taken from a female donor in good health, serving as a healthy control. Sequencing was done on a sample of memory CD4+ T cells from blood.

The DNA sequence is TGTGCCAGCAGTTTCCCTCCAGGGAACTACGAGCAGTACTTC. It is translated as CASSFPPGNYEQYF. The chain couples TRBV7-8 to TRBJ2-7; tentative D gene TRBD1, with 5 bases matching. CDR1 and CDR2 are drawn from the germline V gene: SGHVS, FQNEAQ. From the cysteine through the phenylalanine, the CDR3 covers 14 amino acids. Of all the DNA, just the CDR3 is kept, 42 bases in frame from base 1. V is reduced by 6 bases and J by 3 bases, leaving a spacing of 15 bases between them.